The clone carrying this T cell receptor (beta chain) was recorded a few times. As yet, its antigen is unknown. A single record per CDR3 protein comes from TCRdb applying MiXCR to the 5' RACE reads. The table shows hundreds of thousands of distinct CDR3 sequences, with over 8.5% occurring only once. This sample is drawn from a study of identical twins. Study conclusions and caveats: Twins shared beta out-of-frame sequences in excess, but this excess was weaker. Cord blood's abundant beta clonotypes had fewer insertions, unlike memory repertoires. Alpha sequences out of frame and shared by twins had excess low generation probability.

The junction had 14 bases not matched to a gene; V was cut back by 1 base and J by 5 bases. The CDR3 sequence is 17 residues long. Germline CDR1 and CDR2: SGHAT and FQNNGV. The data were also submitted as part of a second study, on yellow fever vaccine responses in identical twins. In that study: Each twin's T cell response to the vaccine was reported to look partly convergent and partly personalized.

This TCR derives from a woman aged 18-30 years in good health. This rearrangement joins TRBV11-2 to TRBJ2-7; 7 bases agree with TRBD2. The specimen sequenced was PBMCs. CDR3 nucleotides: TGTGCCAGCAGCTTAGGGTTCCGGCCGGGGGGAGAGGACGAGCAGTACTTC. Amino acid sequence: CASSLGFRPGGEDEQYF. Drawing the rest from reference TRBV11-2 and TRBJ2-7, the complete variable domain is EAGVAQSPRYKIIEKRQSVAFWCNPISGHATLYWYQQILGQGPKLLIQFQNNGVVDDSQLPKDRFSAERLKGVDSTLKIQPAKLEDSAVYLCASSLGFRPGGEDEQYFGPGTRLTVT.